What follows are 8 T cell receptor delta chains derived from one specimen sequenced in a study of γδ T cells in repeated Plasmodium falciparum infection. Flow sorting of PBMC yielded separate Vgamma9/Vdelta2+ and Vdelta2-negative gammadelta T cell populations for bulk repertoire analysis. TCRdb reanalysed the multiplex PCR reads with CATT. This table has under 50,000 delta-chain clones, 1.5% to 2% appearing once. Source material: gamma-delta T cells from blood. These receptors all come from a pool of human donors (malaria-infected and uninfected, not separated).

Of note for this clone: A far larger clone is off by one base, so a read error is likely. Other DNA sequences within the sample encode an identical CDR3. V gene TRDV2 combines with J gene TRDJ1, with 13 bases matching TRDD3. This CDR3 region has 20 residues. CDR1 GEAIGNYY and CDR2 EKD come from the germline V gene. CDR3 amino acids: CACDTLHTHTGGYVTDKLIF. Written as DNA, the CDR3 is TGTGCCTGCGACACCCTACATACCCATACTGGGGGATACGTCACCGATAAACTCATCTTT.

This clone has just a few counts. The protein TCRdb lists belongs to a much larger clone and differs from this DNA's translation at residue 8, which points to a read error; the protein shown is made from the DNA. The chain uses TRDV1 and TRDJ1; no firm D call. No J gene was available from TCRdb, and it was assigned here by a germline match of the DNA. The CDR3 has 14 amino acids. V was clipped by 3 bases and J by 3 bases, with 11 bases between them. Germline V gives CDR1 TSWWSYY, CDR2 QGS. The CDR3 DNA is TGTGCTCTTGGGGATTTAACCGGTGCCGATAAACTCATCTTT. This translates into CALGDLTGADKLIF.

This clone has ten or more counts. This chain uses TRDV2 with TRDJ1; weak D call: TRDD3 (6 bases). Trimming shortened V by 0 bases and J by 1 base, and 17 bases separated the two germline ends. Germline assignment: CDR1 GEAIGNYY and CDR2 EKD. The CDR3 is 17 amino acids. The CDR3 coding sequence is TGTGCCTGTGACACCGTGGGGGTCCACACCCCCACCGATAAACTCATCTTT. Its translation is CACDTVGVHTPTDKLIF.

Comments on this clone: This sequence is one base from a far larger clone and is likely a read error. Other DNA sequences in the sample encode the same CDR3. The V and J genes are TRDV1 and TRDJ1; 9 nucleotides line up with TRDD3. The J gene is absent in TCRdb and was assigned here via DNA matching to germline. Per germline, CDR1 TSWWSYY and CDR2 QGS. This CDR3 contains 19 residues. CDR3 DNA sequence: TGTGCTCTTGGGACTACCAAGCGGGGATACGCCAATCACACCGACAAACTCATCTTT. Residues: CALGTTKRGYANHTDKLIF.

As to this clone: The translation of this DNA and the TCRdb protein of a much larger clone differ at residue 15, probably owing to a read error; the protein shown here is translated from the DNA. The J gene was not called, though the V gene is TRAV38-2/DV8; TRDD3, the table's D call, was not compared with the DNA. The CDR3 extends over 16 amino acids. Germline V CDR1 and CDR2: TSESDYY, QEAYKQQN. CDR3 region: CAYRSIRYWGIDKLTF. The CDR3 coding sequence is TGTGCTTATAGGAGCATCCGTTACTGGGGGATAGATAAACTCACCTTT.

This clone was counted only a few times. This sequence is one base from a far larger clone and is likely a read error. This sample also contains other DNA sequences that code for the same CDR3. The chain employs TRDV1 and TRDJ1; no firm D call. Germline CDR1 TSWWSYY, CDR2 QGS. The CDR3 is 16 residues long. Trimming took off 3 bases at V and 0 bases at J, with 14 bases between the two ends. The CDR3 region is CALGDRGHLYTDKLIF. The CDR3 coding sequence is TGTGCTCTTGGGGACAGGGGCCACCTGTACACCGATAAACTCATCTTT.

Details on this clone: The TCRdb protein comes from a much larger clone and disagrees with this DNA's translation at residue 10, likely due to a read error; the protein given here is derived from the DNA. This CDR3 reads CAFSYEYWGTMDKLIF. CDR3 bases: TGTGCCTTTTCCTACGAGTACTGGGGGACAATGGACAAACTCATCTTT. The chain joins TRDV3 to TRDJ1, with 9 bases lining up with TRDD3. The J gene was missing in TCRdb and was found by matching the end of the DNA to germline. The CDR3 length is 16 residues. Germline V CDR1 and CDR2: TVYSNPD, GDNSRS (reference sequence). V was pared by 2 bases and J by 8 bases, with 18 bases of the junction left unmatched.

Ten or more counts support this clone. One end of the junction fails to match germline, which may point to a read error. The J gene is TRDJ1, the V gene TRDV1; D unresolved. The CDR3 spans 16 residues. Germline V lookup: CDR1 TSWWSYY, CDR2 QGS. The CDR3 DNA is TGTTCTCTTAGAAAGTTCTTCGTCTCGTACACCGATAAACTCATCTTT. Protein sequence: CSLRKFFVSYTDKLIF.